Each of the 22 T cell receptor beta chains below was sequenced from the same sample in a study of control samples from healthy donors and cancer patients. Sequenced by immunoSEQ multiplex PCR; TCRdb stores in-frame clones only, minus some. The sample consists of about 86,000 clones, about 92% of them appearing once. The sequencing sample was made of blood. These receptors originate from a woman aged 25 to 39 in good health.

This clone appeared a few times. The chain combines TRBV24-1 with TRBJ2-2; D may be TRBD1 (6 bases). The CDR3 runs 16 residues. The germline V and J ends were trimmed by 5 bases and 4 bases, with 16 bases remaining between them. Germline assignment: CDR1 KGHDR and CDR2 SFDVKD. The CDR3 loop is CATSGGPGQATGELFF. CDR3 DNA: TGTGCCACCAGTGGTGGGCCGGGACAAGCCACCGGGGAGCTGTTTTTT.

This rearrangement joins TRBV13 to TRBJ2-7; D remains unclear. The V end was cut by 2 bases, the J end by 0 bases, with 11 bases between. The CDR3 length is 15 residues. From germline, CDR1 is PRHDT and CDR2 FYEKMQ (reference sequence). The CDR3 protein is CASSLQVRSSYEQYF. CDR3 coding DNA: TGTGCCAGCAGCTTACAAGTTAGAAGCTCCTACGAGCAGTACTTC.

The genes are TRBV5-1 and TRBJ1-1; D ambiguous. V gave up 5 bases and J gave up 0 bases, with 11 bases separating them. Per the germline V gene, CDR1 is SGHRS and CDR2 is YFSETQ. The CDR3 runs 14 residues. The CDR3: CASRQEPLNTEAFF. The CDR3 DNA reads as TGCGCCAGCAGGCAGGAGCCGTTGAACACTGAAGCTTTCTTT.

The chain carries TRBV12-3 or TRBV12-4 and TRBJ2-3; 7 nucleotides line up with TRBD2. J was trimmed by 4 bases and V by 8 bases; bases with no gene match: 6. The CDR3 loop spans 13 amino acids. DNA of the CDR3: TGTGCCAGCCAGCGGGGTAATCCAGATACGCAGTATTTT. Translation: CASQRGNPDTQYF.

V usage is TRBV11-3 and J usage is TRBJ2-1, with a tentative D call TRBD2 (5 bases). This CDR3 spans 15 amino acids. Per germline, CDR1 SGHNT and CDR2 YENEEA. Trimming left V 1 base short and J 4 bases short, with 11 bases between. CDR3 region: CASSLGPAEYNEQFF. The CDR3 bases are TGTGCCAGCAGCTTAGGTCCAGCGGAATACAATGAGCAGTTCTTC.

The gene calls are TRBV6-6 and TRBJ1-5; D might be TRBD1 (6 bases). V lost 5 bases and J 4 bases, leaving 18 bases between the germline ends. The CDR3 spans 16 residues. Per germline, CDR1 MNHNY and CDR2 SVGAGI (reference sequence). In DNA form, the CDR3 reads TGTGCCAGCAGTCACTTGAACAGGGTCGGAAATCAGCCCCAGCATTTT. As protein: CASSHLNRVGNQPQHF.

The V and J genes are TRBV11-3 and TRBJ2-2; D remains ambiguous. Trimming stripped 8 bases from V and 5 bases from J, with 12 bases between. Germline V gene sequence: CDR1 SGHNT, CDR2 YENEEA. The CDR3 extends over 13 amino acids. CDR3 residues: CASSMVYTGELFF. DNA for the CDR3: TGTGCCAGCTCCATGGTCTATACCGGGGAGCTGTTTTTT.

The J gene is TRBJ1-4, the V gene TRBV6-1; TRBD1 agrees at 10 bases. V shed 0 bases and J 6 bases; nucleotides not matched to a gene: 4. The CDR3 spans 16 residues. The germline CDR1 and CDR2 sequences are MNHNS and SASEGT. Written as DNA, the CDR3 is TGTGCCAGCAGTGAAGCCCTAGGGACAGGGGATGAAAAACTGTTTTTT. Translation gives CASSEALGTGDEKLFF.

The CDR3 coding sequence is TGTGCCAGCAGACGGAACTATGGCTACACCTTC. Translated, it gives CASRRNYGYTF. The V and J genes are TRBV12-3 or TRBV12-4 and TRBJ1-2; no clear D gene. The CDR3 consists of 11 residues. Trimming removed 6 bases from V and 2 bases from J, with 4 bases in between.

This clone was recorded once. The chain links TRBV18 to TRBJ2-3; 11 nucleotides agree with TRBD1. J lost 5 bases, V lost 4 bases, and 5 bases had no gene match. CDR1 KGHSH and CDR2 LQKENI come from the germline V gene. This CDR3 contains 15 residues. CDR3 amino acids: CASSLSGQGGDTQYF. The DNA of the CDR3 is TGTGCCAGCTCACTATCGGGACAGGGGGGAGATACGCAGTATTTT. The complete variable domain, with remaining parts taken from reference TRBV18 and TRBJ2-3, reads NAGVMQNPRHLVRRRGQEARLRCSPMKGHSHVYWYRQLPEEGLKFMVYLQKENIIDESGMPKERFSAEFPKEGPSILRIQQVVRGDSAAYFCASSLSGQGGDTQYFGPGTRLTVL.

This clone appeared a single time. V gene TRBV2 combines with J gene TRBJ1-4; D ambiguous. CDR3 size: 14 residues. Trimming removed 7 bases from V and 6 bases from J, with 15 bases in between. Germline CDR1 reads SNHLY; CDR2 reads FYNNEI. CDR3 nucleotides: TGTGCCAGCATCCTCGAGGCAGGTCATGAAAAACTGTTTTTT. Translated, it gives CASILEAGHEKLFF. Supplemented by reference TRBV2 and TRBJ1-4, the full variable domain reads EPEVTQTPSHQVTQMGQEVILRCVPISNHLYFYWYRQILGQKVEFLVSFYNNEISEKSEIFDDQFSVERPDGSNFTLKIRSTKLEDSAMYFCASILEAGHEKLFFGSGTQLSVL.

J is TRBJ2-1 and V is TRBV7-2, with a tentative D call TRBD2 (5 bases). Germline assignment: CDR1 SGHTA and CDR2 FQGNSA. The CDR3 is 15 amino acids. Trimming pared 0 bases from V and 7 bases from J, leaving 13 bases between. In DNA, the CDR3 is TGTGCCAGCAGCTTAGCGCTCACTAGTTATAATGAGCAGTTCTTC. As protein: CASSLALTSYNEQFF.

This rearrangement joins TRBV18 to TRBJ2-7; 9 bases are shared with TRBD1. J was trimmed by 4 bases and V by 3 bases; bases with no gene match: 4. The CDR3 runs 14 residues. Germline V lookup: CDR1 KGHSH, CDR2 LQKENI. The CDR3 spells CASSPPGQGYEQYF. The DNA of the CDR3 is TGTGCCAGCTCACCCCCGGGACAGGGATACGAGCAGTACTTC.

This chain links TRBV5-1 with TRBJ2-7; D is ambiguous. The V gene lost 0 bases and the J gene lost 7 bases, with 11 bases spanning the gap. The CDR3 has 13 residues. The germline gives CDR1 SGHRS, CDR2 YFSETQ. The CDR3 coding sequence is TGCGCCAGCAGCTTGGAATGGGATGGAGAGCAGTACTTC. It is translated as CASSLEWDGEQYF.

The rearrangement joins TRBV3-1 (or the pseudogene TRBV3-2) to TRBJ2-2, with D unclear. Germline loops: CDR1 LGHDT, CDR2 YNNKEL (reference sequence). The CDR3 totals 14 residues. V was pared by 0 bases and J by 4 bases, with 6 bases between. As DNA, the CDR3 is TGTGCCAGCAGCCAAGAGGGGATCACCGGGGAGCTGTTTTTT. Encoded protein: CASSQEGITGELFF.

This clone was seen only once. J is TRBJ1-2 and V is TRBV6-6; no reliable D call. Germline V gives CDR1 MNHNY, CDR2 SVGAGI (reference sequence). CDR3 length equals 15 residues. V lost 6 bases and J 4 bases, leaving 18 bases between the germline ends. The CDR3 sequence is CASSSVGYEGYGYTF. CDR3 DNA: TGTGCCAGCAGCTCCGTGGGGTATGAGGGCTATGGCTACACCTTC.

The chain combines TRBV24-1 with TRBJ2-2; D may be TRBD1 (5 bases). The CDR3 has 14 residues. Per germline, CDR1 KGHDR and CDR2 SFDVKD. Trimming removed 5 bases from V and 6 bases from J, with 12 bases in between. DNA for the CDR3: TGTGCCACCAGTGTCTCAGGGTCCCCCGGGGAGCTGTTTTTT. It translates to CATSVSGSPGELFF.

The chain links TRBV21-1 to TRBJ2-4. TRBV21-1 is a known pseudogene. The CDR3 spans 10 residues. CDR3 in amino acids: CASSTCRWYF. For the CDR3, the DNA is TGTGCCAGCAGCACCTGCCGCTGGTACTTC.

V gene TRBV6-5 combines with J gene TRBJ2-5; D perhaps matches TRBD2 (5 bases). CDR1 and CDR2 (germline): MNHEY, SVGAGI. Deletions cut 7 bases from V and 4 bases from J, with 16 bases between. The CDR3 consists of 14 residues. CDR3 coding DNA: TGTGCCAGCACGGACTCGACCGGCCGAGAGACCCAGTACTTC. It codes for CASTDSTGRETQYF.

V gene TRBV4-1 combines with J gene TRBJ1-1; 7 bases agree with TRBD1. The germline CDR1 and CDR2 sequences are MGHRA and YSYEKL. V was pared by 3 bases and J by 4 bases, with 8 bases of the junction left unmatched. The CDR3 has 15 amino acids. This chain's CDR3 is CASSHPDRLGTEAFF. The CDR3 region has the DNA TGCGCCAGCAGCCACCCGGACAGGCTAGGCACTGAAGCTTTCTTT.

This clone was picked up a small number of times. The chain uses TRBV28 and TRBJ1-1; D call uncertain. CDR3 size: 16 residues. Trimming cost V 6 bases and J 0 bases, with 17 bases left between them. In germline, CDR1 is MDHEN, CDR2 SYDVKM. The chain's CDR3 is CASRLYRVTLNTEAFF. The CDR3 DNA reads as TGTGCCAGCAGGCTCTACAGAGTTACTCTGAACACTGAAGCTTTCTTT.

The V call is TRBV4-1, the J call TRBJ1-1; no clear D. CDR3 length: 17 amino acids. V was clipped by 2 bases and J by 1 base, with 17 bases between them. Germline CDR1 MGHRA, CDR2 YSYEKL. DNA of the CDR3: TGCGCCAGCAGCCAACTCCAGGCAGTAGGGCGGAACACTGAAGCTTTCTTT. Its translation is CASSQLQAVGRNTEAFF.